This T cell receptor (beta chain) was profiled in a study of shared clonotypes between healthy human individuals. Study observations and caveats: At large depth, rarefaction still showed sorted-subset sequencing to be incomplete.

The protocol was immunoSEQ multiplex PCR, while the TCRdb copy is restricted to in-frame clones and leaves out a portion. The table has about 590,000 clones, just under 97% seen once. This clone was found once. The target antigen is unknown. Trimming took 5 bases from V and 3 from J, leaving 13 bases between them. CDR1 and CDR2 (germline): SQVTM, ANQGSEA. This CDR3 is built from 13 residues. CD45RO negativity and positive selection for CCR7 defined naive CD8 cells, a population that excluded terminally differentiated effector memory CD45RA+ cells. The sequenced material came from naive CD8+ T cells sorted from blood. The receptor's source is a woman younger than 45 in good health. The chain has TRBV29-1 and TRBJ1-2; TRBD1 is a possible D gene (6 bases). CDR3: CSVFTGNYYGYTF. For the CDR3, the DNA is TGCAGCGTTTTTACAGGGAACTACTATGGCTACACCTTC.